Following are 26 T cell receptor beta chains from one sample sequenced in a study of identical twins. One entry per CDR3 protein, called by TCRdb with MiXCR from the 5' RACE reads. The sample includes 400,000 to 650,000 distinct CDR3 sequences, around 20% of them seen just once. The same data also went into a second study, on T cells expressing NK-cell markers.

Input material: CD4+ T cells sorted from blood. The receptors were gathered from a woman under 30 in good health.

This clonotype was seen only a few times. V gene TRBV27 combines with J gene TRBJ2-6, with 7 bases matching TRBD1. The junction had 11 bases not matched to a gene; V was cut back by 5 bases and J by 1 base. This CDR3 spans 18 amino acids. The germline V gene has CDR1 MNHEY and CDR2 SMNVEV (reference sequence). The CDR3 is CASSPGTAYLSGANVLTF. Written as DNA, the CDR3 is TGTGCCAGCAGTCCGGGGACAGCTTACCTATCTGGGGCCAACGTCCTGACTTTC. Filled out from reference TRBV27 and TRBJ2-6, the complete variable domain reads EAQVTQNPRYLITVTGKKLTVTCSQNMNHEYMSWYRQDPGLGLRQIYYSMNVEVTDKGDVPEGYKVSRKEKRNFPLILESPSPNQTSLYFCASSPGTAYLSGANVLTFGAGSRLTVL.

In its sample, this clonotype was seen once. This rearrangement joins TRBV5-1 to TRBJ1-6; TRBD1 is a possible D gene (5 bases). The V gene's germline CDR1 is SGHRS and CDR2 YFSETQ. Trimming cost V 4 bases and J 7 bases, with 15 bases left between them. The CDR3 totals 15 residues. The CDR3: CASSQPGRQNSPLHF. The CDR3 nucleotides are TGCGCCAGCAGCCAACCGGGACGGCAGAATTCACCCCTCCACTTT.

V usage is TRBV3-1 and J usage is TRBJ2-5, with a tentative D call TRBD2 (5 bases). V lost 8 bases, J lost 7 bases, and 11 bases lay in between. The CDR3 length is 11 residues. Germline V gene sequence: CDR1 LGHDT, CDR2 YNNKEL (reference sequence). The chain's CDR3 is CASGPRGTQYF. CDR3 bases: TGTGCCAGCGGACCCCGGGGGACCCAGTACTTC.

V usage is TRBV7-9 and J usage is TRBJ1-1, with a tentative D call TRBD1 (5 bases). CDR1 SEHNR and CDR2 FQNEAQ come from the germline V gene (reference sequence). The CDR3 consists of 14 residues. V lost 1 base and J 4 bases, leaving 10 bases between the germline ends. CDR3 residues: CASSLGTPVTEAFF. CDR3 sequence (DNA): TGTGCCAGCAGCTTAGGGACACCCGTCACTGAAGCTTTCTTT.

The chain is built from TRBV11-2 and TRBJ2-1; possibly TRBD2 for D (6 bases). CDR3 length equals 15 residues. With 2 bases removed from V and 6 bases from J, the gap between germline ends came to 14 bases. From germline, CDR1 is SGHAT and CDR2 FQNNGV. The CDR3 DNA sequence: TGTGCCAGCAGCTTAAGGCTAGCGCAATTCAATGAGCAGTTCTTC. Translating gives CASSLRLAQFNEQFF.

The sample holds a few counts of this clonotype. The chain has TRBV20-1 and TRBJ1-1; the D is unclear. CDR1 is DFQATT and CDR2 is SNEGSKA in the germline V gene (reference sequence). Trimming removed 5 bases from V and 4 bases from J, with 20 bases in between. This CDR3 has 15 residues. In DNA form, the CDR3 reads TGCAGTGCTGTGCGTTCCGATCGAGAGGCCACTGAAGCTTTCTTT. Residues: CSAVRSDREATEAFF.

The CDR3 region is CASGSGTGDEKLFF. The CDR3, as DNA: TGTGCTAGTGGTTCCGGGACAGGGGATGAAAAACTGTTTTTT. The V gene is TRBV12-5, the J gene TRBJ1-4, with 10 bases matching TRBD1. The CDR3 loop spans 14 amino acids. The junction had 2 bases not matched to a gene; V was cut back by 4 bases and J by 6 bases. Germline values: CDR1 LGHNT, CDR2 FRNRAP.

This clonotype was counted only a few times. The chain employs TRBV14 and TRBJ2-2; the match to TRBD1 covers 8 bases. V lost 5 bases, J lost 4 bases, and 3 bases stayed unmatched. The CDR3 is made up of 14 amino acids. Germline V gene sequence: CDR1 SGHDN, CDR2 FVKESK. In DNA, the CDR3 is TGTGCCAGCAGCGCGACAGGGGTCACCGGGGAGCTGTTTTTT. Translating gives CASSATGVTGELFF. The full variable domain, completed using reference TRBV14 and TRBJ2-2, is EAGVTQFPSHSVIEKGQTVTLRCDPISGHDNLYWYRRVMGKEIKFLLHFVKESKQDESGMPNNRFLAERTGGTYSTLKVQPAELEDSGVYFCASSATGVTGELFFGEGSRLTVL.

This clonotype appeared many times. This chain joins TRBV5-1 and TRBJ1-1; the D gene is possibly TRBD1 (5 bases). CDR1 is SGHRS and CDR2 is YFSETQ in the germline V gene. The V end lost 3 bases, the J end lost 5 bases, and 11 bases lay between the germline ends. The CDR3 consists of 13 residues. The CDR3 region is CASSSGHLTEAFF. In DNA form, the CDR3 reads TGCGCCAGCAGCTCAGGACACTTGACTGAAGCTTTCTTT. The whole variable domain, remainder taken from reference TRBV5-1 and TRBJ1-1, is KAGVTQTPRYLIKTRGQQVTLSCSPISGHRSVSWYQQTPGQGLQFLFEYFSETQRNKGNFPGRFSGRQFSNSRSEMNVSTLELGDSALYLCASSSGHLTEAFFGQGTRLTVV.

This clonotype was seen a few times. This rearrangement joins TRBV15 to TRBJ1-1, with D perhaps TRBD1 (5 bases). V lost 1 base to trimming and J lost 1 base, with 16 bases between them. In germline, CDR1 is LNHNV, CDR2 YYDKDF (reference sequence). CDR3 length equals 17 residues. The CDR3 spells CATSRGEGLSRNTEAFF. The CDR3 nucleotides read TGTGCCACCAGCAGAGGCGAGGGGCTGTCGCGGAACACTGAAGCTTTCTTT.

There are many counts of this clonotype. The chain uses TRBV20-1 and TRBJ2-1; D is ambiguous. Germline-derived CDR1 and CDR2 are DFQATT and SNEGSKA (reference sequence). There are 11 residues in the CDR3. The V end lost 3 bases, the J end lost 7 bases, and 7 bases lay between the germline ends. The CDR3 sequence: CSASVGNEQFF. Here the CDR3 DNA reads TGCAGTGCTAGTGTCGGGAATGAGCAGTTCTTC.

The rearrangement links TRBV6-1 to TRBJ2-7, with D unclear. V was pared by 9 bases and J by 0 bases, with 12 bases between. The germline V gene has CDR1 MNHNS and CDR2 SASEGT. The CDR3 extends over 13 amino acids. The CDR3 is CASFRADSYEQYF. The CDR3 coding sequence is TGTGCCAGTTTCCGGGCGGACTCCTACGAGCAGTACTTC.

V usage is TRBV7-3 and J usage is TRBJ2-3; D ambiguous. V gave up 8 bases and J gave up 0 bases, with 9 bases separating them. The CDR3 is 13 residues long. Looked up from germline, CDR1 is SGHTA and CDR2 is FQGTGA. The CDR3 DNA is TGTGCCAGCGGGAAGAGTAGCACAGATACGCAGTATTTT. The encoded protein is CASGKSSTDTQYF.

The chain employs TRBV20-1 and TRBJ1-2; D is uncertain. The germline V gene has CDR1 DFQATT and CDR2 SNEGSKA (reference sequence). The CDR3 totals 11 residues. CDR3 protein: CSPTPNYGYTF. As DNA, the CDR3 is TGCAGCCCGACACCCAACTATGGCTACACCTTC.

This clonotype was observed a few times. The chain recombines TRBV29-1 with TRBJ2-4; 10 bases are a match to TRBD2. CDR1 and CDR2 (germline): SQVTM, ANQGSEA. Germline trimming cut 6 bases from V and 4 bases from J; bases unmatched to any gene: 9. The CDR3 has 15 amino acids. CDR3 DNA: TGCAGCGTGTTTGTAGCGGGAGGAATTAAAAACATTCAGTACTTC. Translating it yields CSVFVAGGIKNIQYF.

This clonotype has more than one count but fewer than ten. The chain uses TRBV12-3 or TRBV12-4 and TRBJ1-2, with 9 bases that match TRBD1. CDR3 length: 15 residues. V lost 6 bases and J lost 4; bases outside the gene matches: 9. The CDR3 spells CASRGAGTGIYGYTF. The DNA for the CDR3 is TGTGCCAGCAGGGGAGCCGGGACAGGGATCTATGGCTACACCTTC.

The CDR3 is CSVERPVNTEAFF. The CDR3 nucleotides read TGCAGCGTTGAAAGGCCGGTGAACACTGAAGCTTTCTTT. This chain joins TRBV29-1 and TRBJ1-1; D uncertain. The CDR3 consists of 13 residues. V was trimmed by 2 bases and J by 0 bases, leaving 7 bases between them. Germline CDR1 is SQVTM and CDR2 is ANQGSEA. Full variable domain (missing parts from reference TRBV29-1 and TRBJ1-1): SAVISQKPSRDICQRGTSLTIQCQVDSQVTMMFWYRQQPGQSLTLIATANQGSEATYESGFVIDKFPISRPNLTFSTLTVSNMSPEDSSIYLCSVERPVNTEAFFGQGTRLTVV.

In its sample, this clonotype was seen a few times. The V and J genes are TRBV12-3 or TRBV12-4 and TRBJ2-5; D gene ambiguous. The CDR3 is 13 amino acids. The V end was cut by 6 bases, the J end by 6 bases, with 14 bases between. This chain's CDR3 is CASSTPEEQTQYF. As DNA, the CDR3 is TGTGCCAGCAGCACTCCAGAAGAACAGACCCAGTACTTC.

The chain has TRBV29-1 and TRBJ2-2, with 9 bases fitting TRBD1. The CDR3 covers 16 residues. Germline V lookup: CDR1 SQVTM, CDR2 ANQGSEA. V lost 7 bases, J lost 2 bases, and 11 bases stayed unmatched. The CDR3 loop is CSAKPPGQGNTGELFF. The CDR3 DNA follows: TGCAGCGCCAAGCCCCCGGGACAGGGAAACACCGGGGAGCTGTTTTTT.

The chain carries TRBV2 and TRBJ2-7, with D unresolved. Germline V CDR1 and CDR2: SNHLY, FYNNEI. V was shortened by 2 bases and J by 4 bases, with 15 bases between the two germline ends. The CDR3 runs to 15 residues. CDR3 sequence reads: CASSENSGGPYEQYF. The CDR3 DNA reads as TGTGCCAGCAGTGAAAACTCAGGTGGACCTTACGAGCAGTACTTC.

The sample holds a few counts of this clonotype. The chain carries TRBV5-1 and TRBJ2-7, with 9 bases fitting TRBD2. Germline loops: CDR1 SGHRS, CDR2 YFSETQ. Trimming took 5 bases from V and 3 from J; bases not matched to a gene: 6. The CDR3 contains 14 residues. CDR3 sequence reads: CASSLREGYYEQYF. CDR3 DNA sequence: TGCGCCAGCAGTTTGCGGGAGGGATACTACGAGCAGTACTTC.

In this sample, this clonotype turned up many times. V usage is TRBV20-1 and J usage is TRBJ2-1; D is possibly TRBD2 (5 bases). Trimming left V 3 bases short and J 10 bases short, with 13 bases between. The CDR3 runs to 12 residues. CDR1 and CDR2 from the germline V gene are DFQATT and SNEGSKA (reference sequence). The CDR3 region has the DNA TGCAGTGCTAGTGCTAGCCGAAGGGAGCAGTTCTTC. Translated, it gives CSASASRREQFF.

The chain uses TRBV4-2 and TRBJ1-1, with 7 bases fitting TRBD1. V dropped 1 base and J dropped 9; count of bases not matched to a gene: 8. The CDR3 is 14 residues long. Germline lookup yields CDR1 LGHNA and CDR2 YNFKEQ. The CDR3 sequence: CASSQALTGVQAFF. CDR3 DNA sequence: TGTGCCAGCAGCCAAGCTCTCACAGGGGTACAAGCTTTCTTT.

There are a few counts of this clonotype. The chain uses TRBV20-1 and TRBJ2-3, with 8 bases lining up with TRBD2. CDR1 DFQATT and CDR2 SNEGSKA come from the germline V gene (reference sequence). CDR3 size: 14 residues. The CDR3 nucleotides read TGCAGCTATCCCACTAGCGGCAACACAGATACGCAGTATTTT. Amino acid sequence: CSYPTSGNTDTQYF.

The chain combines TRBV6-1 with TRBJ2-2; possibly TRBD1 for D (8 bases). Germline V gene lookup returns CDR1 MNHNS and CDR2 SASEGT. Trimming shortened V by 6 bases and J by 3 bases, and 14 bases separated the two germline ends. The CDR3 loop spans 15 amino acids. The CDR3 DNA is TGTGCCAGCAGACGACAGGGGAGGGACACCGGGGAGCTGTTTTTT. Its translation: CASRRQGRDTGELFF.

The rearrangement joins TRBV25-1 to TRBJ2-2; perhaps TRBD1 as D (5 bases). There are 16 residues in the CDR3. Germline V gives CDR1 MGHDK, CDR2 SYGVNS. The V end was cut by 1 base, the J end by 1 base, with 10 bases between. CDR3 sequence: CASSEWRQMNTGELFF. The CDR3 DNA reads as TGTGCCAGCAGTGAATGGAGACAGATGAACACCGGGGAGCTGTTTTTT.